The 28 T cell receptor beta chains below all came from one sample that was sequenced in a study of blood T cell repertoires in COVID-19. This table comes from immunoSEQ multiplex PCR, and its TCRdb copy is limited to in-frame clones, with some not included. The data contain around 300,000 clones, 88% of them singletons. Sequencing used PBMCs or T cells enriched from blood (not recorded which). The receptors come from a woman aged 60-75 years in a cohort exposed to, infected with or recovered from COVID-19 (not recorded which).

V usage is TRBV5-1 and J usage is TRBJ1-5; D is undetermined. The CDR3 is 13 residues long. With 2 bases removed from V and 4 bases from J, the gap between germline ends came to 7 bases. Per the germline V gene, CDR1 is SGHRS and CDR2 is YFSETQ. The CDR3 coding sequence is TGCGCCAGCAGCTTAGGAGCGAATCAGCCCCAGCATTTT. Translated: CASSLGANQPQHF.

The chain joins TRBV18 to TRBJ2-3; the match to TRBD2 covers 9 bases. Trimming took 3 bases from V and 4 from J; bases not matched to a gene: 5. Looked up from germline, CDR1 is KGHSH and CDR2 is LQKENI. The CDR3 contains 15 residues. CDR3 sequence reads: CASSPSGSGPDTQYF. In DNA, the CDR3 is TGTGCCAGCTCACCTAGCGGGAGCGGCCCAGATACGCAGTATTTT.

V gene TRBV7-2 combines with J gene TRBJ2-1; TRBD1 aligns across 7 bases. This CDR3 spans 17 amino acids. Germline V lookup: CDR1 SGHTA, CDR2 FQGNSA. V lost 5 bases, J lost 8 bases, and 18 bases stayed unmatched. The CDR3 DNA follows: TGTGCCAGCAGCCTCACAGGGGTCCGCTCAACACCTTATGAGCAGTTCTTC. It encodes CASSLTGVRSTPYEQFF. The full variable domain, completed using reference TRBV7-2 and TRBJ2-1, is GAGVSQSPSNKVTEKGKDVELRCDPISGHTALYWYRQSLGQGLEFLIYFQGNSAPDKSGLPSDRFSAERTGGSVSTLTIQRTQQEDSAVYLCASSLTGVRSTPYEQFFGPGTRLTVL.

The chain is built from TRBV24-1 and TRBJ1-6; TRBD1 matches at 8 bases. The CDR3 loop spans 18 amino acids. Germline V gene lookup returns CDR1 KGHDR and CDR2 SFDVKD. V shed 4 bases and J 8 bases; nucleotides not matched to a gene: 15. CDR3 in DNA: TGTGCCACCAGTGAACTAACTAGTGGACAGGGAGTCCATTCACCCCTCCACTTT. Encoded protein: CATSELTSGQGVHSPLHF.

V is TRBV28 and J is TRBJ1-5; TRBD1 agrees at 11 bases. The CDR3 is made up of 17 amino acids. The V gene's germline CDR1 is MDHEN and CDR2 SYDVKM. V dropped 4 bases and J dropped 0; count of bases not matched to a gene: 5. The DNA for the CDR3 is TGTGCCAGCAGTTCCGGGACAGGGGGAAATAGCAATCAGCCCCAGCATTTT. Amino acids: CASSSGTGGNSNQPQHF.

The V and J genes are TRBV4-3 and TRBJ2-1; a possible D gene is TRBD2 (5 bases). The CDR3 consists of 16 residues. Looked up from germline, CDR1 is LGHNA and CDR2 is YSLEER. The ends were cut back, 0 bases at V and 4 bases at J, with 13 bases in the middle. CDR3 nucleotide sequence: TGCGCCAGCAGCCAAGAGTCTGGACGGACTTACAATGAGCAGTTCTTC. Translating gives CASSQESGRTYNEQFF.

The table lists this clone with a few counts. The chain recombines TRBV7-6 with TRBJ2-7, with a possible D match to TRBD2 (6 bases). The CDR3 sequence is 14 residues long. The V gene's germline CDR1 is SGHVS and CDR2 FNYEAQ. Trimming shortened V by 0 bases and J by 2 bases, and 8 bases separated the two germline ends. For the CDR3, the DNA is TGTGCCAGCAGCTTAGCGCGGGGAGCCTACGAGCAGTACTTC. Translating gives CASSLARGAYEQYF.

The chain joins TRBV10-1 to TRBJ2-2; perhaps TRBD1 as D (6 bases). The CDR3 spans 15 residues. V was pared by 3 bases and J by 6 bases, with 14 bases between. Germline CDR1 WNHNN, CDR2 SYGVQD (reference sequence). The CDR3: CASSETTGSPGELFF. The CDR3 coding sequence is TGCGCCAGCAGTGAAACTACAGGGTCGCCCGGGGAGCTGTTTTTT.

The chain is built from TRBV3-1 (or the pseudogene TRBV3-2) and TRBJ1-2, with D possibly matching TRBD1 (5 bases). This CDR3 has 15 amino acids. The V and J ends lost 6 bases and 4 bases respectively, with 18 bases between them. The germline V gene encodes CDR1 LGHDT and CDR2 YNNKEL (reference sequence). The CDR3 DNA reads as TGTGCCAGCAGTCCCCGGCGGCGGGGGGGCTATGGCTACACCTTC. The encoded protein is CASSPRRRGGYGYTF.

The chain has TRBV9 and TRBJ2-1; 7 bases agree with TRBD2. The CDR3 sequence is 14 residues long. CDR1 and CDR2 from the germline V gene are SGDLS and YYNGEE. J lost 8 bases, V lost 6 bases, and 11 bases had no gene match. The CDR3 sequence: CASKGGGSGDEQFF. CDR3 coding DNA: TGTGCCAGCAAAGGTGGCGGGAGTGGCGATGAGCAGTTCTTC.

The chain recombines TRBV28 with TRBJ1-2, with 11 positions matching TRBD1. CDR1 is MDHEN, CDR2 SYDVKM, per germline. With V trimmed by 5 bases and J by 6 bases, 2 bases remained unmatched. This CDR3 region has 13 residues. In nucleotides, the CDR3 is TGTGCCAGCAGTGGGACAGGGGGAGATGGCTACACCTTC. Amino acid sequence: CASSGTGGDGYTF.

The chain joins TRBV7-2 to TRBJ1-3, with TRBD1 matching 8 bases. This CDR3 is 14 amino acids long. Unmatched junction bases numbered 4, after V lost 5 bases and J lost 4 bases. Germline V gives CDR1 SGHTA, CDR2 FQGNSA. CDR3 loop: CASSGQGPGNTIYF. DNA of the CDR3: TGTGCCAGCAGCGGACAGGGCCCCGGAAACACCATATATTTT.

The V gene is TRBV7-9, the J gene TRBJ1-2; 8 bases match TRBD1. J gave up 8 bases and V 5 bases, and 19 bases lay outside the gene matches. Germline V gene lookup returns CDR1 SEHNR and CDR2 FQNEAQ (reference sequence). CDR3 size: 17 residues. The chain's CDR3 is CASSRLTDRDGAQGYTF. CDR3 nucleotides: TGTGCCAGCAGCCGATTAACGGACAGGGACGGGGCGCAAGGCTACACCTTC.

The V and J genes are TRBV11-3 and TRBJ2-3, with 10 bases fitting TRBD1. This CDR3 spans 14 amino acids. Germline V gene data show CDR1 as SGHNT and CDR2 as YENEEA. With V trimmed by 4 bases and J by 7 bases, 5 bases remained unmatched. The CDR3 sequence: CASSSDRGLNTQYF. The CDR3 DNA reads TGTGCCAGCAGCTCGGACAGGGGGTTGAATACGCAGTATTTT.

The chain carries TRBV7-9 and TRBJ2-1, with TRBD2 identical over 10 bases. Germline V lookup: CDR1 SEHNR, CDR2 FQNEAQ (reference sequence). V trimming: 5 bases; J trimming: 7 bases; junction bases outside the gene matches: 11. The CDR3 consists of 16 residues. CDR3 nucleotides: TGTGCCAGCAGCCTTGTGGCTAGCGGGAGACGGAATGAGCAGTTCTTC. Encoded protein: CASSLVASGRRNEQFF.

V usage is TRBV19 and J usage is TRBJ2-3; D possibly corresponds to TRBD1 (6 bases). The germline V gene encodes CDR1 LNHDA and CDR2 SQIVND (reference sequence). The CDR3 is made up of 15 amino acids. Trimming removed 7 bases at V and 0 bases at J, with 14 bases between. As DNA, the CDR3 is TGTGCCAGTATCCCAAAACAGGGTAGCACAGATACGCAGTATTTT. It codes for CASIPKQGSTDTQYF.

The gene calls are TRBV5-4 and TRBJ1-2; D might be TRBD1 (6 bases). V gave up 4 bases and J gave up 0 bases, with 13 bases separating them. Germline V CDR1 and CDR2: SGHNT, YYREEE (reference sequence). This CDR3 region has 15 residues. The CDR3 bases are TGTGCCAGCAGCCCCTGGACAGAACCTAACTATGGCTACACCTTC. Protein sequence: CASSPWTEPNYGYTF.

V and J are TRBV5-1 and TRBJ2-3, with TRBD2 matching over 13 bases. CDR3 size: 18 residues. J lost 5 bases, V lost 3 bases, and 12 bases had no gene match. Germline lookup yields CDR1 SGHRS and CDR2 YFSETQ. The CDR3 reads CASSYTSGRALGGDTQYF. The DNA for the CDR3 is TGCGCCAGCAGCTACACTAGCGGGAGGGCCCTTGGGGGAGATACGCAGTATTTT.

The chain recombines TRBV9 with TRBJ2-3; D is undetermined. This CDR3 contains 12 residues. Germline assignment: CDR1 SGDLS and CDR2 YYNGEE. Trimming took off 3 bases at V and 4 bases at J, with 6 bases between the two ends. The chain's CDR3 is CASSGPPDTQYF. The DNA of the CDR3 is TGTGCCAGCAGCGGGCCCCCAGATACGCAGTATTTT. The variable domain in full, with the rest retrieved from reference TRBV9 and TRBJ2-3, is DSGVTQTPKHLITATGQRVTLRCSPRSGDLSVYWYQQSLDQGLQFLIQYYNGEERAKGNILERFSAQQFPDLHSELNLSSLELGDSALYFCASSGPPDTQYFGPGTRLTVL.

This chain links TRBV30 with TRBJ1-1, with unresolved D. The germline gives CDR1 GTSNPN, CDR2 SVGIG (reference sequence). This CDR3 region has 14 residues. Deletions cut 4 bases from V and 7 bases from J, with 19 bases between. The chain's CDR3 is CAWTRPREFVEAFF. The CDR3 nucleotides read TGTGCCTGGACCCGGCCTAGAGAGTTTGTTGAAGCTTTCTTT.

The chain links TRBV18 to TRBJ2-1; 7 bases align to TRBD2. The CDR3 runs 16 residues. CDR1 KGHSH and CDR2 LQKENI come from the germline V gene. With V trimmed by 3 bases and J by 4 bases, 9 bases remained unmatched. The DNA for the CDR3 is TGTGCCAGCTCACCCACACTAGCGAGTGGATACAATGAGCAGTTCTTC. It translates to CASSPTLASGYNEQFF.

This rearrangement joins TRBV11-1 to TRBJ2-7; D call uncertain. Trimming removed 5 bases from V and 2 bases from J, with 4 bases in between. The length of the CDR3 is 11 residues. The germline V gene has CDR1 SGHAT and CDR2 FQDESV (reference sequence). Written as DNA, the CDR3 is TGTGCCAGCAGCCCCGCCTACGAGCAGTACTTC. Translating it yields CASSPAYEQYF.

V gene TRBV6-5 combines with J gene TRBJ1-2; D is possibly TRBD1 (5 bases). Germline V gene lookup returns CDR1 MNHEY and CDR2 SVGAGI. The CDR3 sequence is 13 residues long. V shed 8 bases and J shed 8 bases, with 18 bases lying between them. The CDR3 sequence: CASWGGPQEGYTF. CDR3 nucleotide sequence: TGTGCCAGCTGGGGCGGACCCCAGGAAGGCTACACCTTC.

The rearrangement joins TRBV5-4 to TRBJ2-3, with D tentatively TRBD1 (5 bases). The CDR3 spans 13 residues. Looked up from germline, CDR1 is SGHNT and CDR2 is YYREEE (reference sequence). Trimming took off 4 bases at V and 8 bases at J, with 14 bases between the two ends. The CDR3 here is CASSHQGKFTQYF. In DNA, the CDR3 is TGTGCCAGCAGCCACCAGGGAAAGTTTACGCAGTATTTT. Supplemented by reference TRBV5-4 and TRBJ2-3, the full variable domain reads ETGVTQSPTHLIKTRGQQVTLRCSSQSGHNTVSWYQQALGQGPQFIFQYYREEENGRGNFPPRFSGLQFPNYSSELNVNALELDDSALYLCASSHQGKFTQYFGPGTRLTVL.

V gene TRBV24-1 combines with J gene TRBJ2-1; 10 bases match TRBD2. Losses at the gene ends were 2 bases for V and 0 bases for J; bases not matched to a gene: 9. Germline CDR1 is KGHDR and CDR2 is SFDVKD. This CDR3 contains 19 residues. Written as DNA, the CDR3 is TGTGCCACCAGTGATTATCCTAGGACTAGCGGAAACTCCTACAATGAGCAGTTCTTC. This translates into CATSDYPRTSGNSYNEQFF.

The chain carries TRBV10-2 and TRBJ2-7; TRBD2 aligns across 9 bases. The CDR3 is made up of 15 amino acids. Germline V gene sequence: CDR1 WSHSY, CDR2 SAAADI. Trimming cost V 6 bases and J 1 base; bases outside gene matches: 7. The CDR3 spells CASSPLAGESYEQYF. The CDR3 region has the DNA TGCGCCAGCAGCCCACTAGCGGGTGAATCCTACGAGCAGTACTTC.

In this sample, this clone turned up a few times. The rearrangement uses TRBV3-1 (or the pseudogene TRBV3-2) and TRBJ2-1, with D possibly matching TRBD2 (6 bases). CDR3 length: 16 residues. CDR1 is LGHDT and CDR2 is YNNKEL in the germline V gene (reference sequence). The V end lost 4 bases, the J end lost 1 base, and 14 bases lay between the germline ends. The CDR3 here is CASSRHPGLSYNEQFF. The DNA for the CDR3 is TGTGCCAGCAGCCGCCACCCGGGACTTTCCTACAATGAGCAGTTCTTC.

This clone was seen just once. This CDR3 is CASTLNAGRSGNTIYF. For the CDR3, the DNA is TGTGCCAGCACCCTGAACGCGGGGCGGTCTGGAAACACCATATATTTT. The genes are TRBV28 and TRBJ1-3; a possible D gene is TRBD1 (5 bases). With 7 bases removed from V and 1 base from J, the gap between germline ends came to 17 bases. Germline CDR1 reads MDHEN; CDR2 reads SYDVKM. The CDR3 length is 16 residues. The entire variable domain, with the rest obtained from reference TRBV28 and TRBJ1-3, is as follows: DVKVTQSSRYLVKRTGEKVFLECVQDMDHENMFWYRQDPGLGLRLIYFSYDVKMKEKGDIPEGYSVSREKKERFSLILESASTNQTSMYLCASTLNAGRSGNTIYFGEGSWLTVV.